This TCR beta chain was captured by sequencing in a study of cytomegalovirus exposure and HLA in healthy donors. In the PCR, 60 Vbeta and 13 Jbeta primers were used. Data came from immunoSEQ multiplex PCR; TCRdb stores just in-frame clones and leaves some out. The sample records approximately 190,000 clones, about 90% being singletons. About this clone itself: Antigen specificity is unknown.

Trimming pared 2 bases from V and 4 bases from J, leaving 11 bases between. CDR3 length: 14 amino acids. CDR1 and CDR2 (germline): MDHEN, SYDVKM. Findings and limits, study-wide: A missense DCLRE1C variant was associated with V- and J-gene trimming of TCR beta chains in a later analysis, and an independent cohort replicated the association. Presence/absence results assume similar sequencing depth per donor, which may not hold. Researchers reported that a few CMV-associated chains were confirmed in vitro as CMV antigen-specific. Based on reports, TCR beta sequences accurately predicted HLA-A and HLA-B alleles for most subjects.

The origin of this receptor is a boy aged 2 to 10 in good health and CMV-seronegative. Sequencing was carried out using PBMCs. The genes are TRBV28 and TRBJ1-2; maybe TRBD1 (6 bases). CDR3 sequence: CASSLPGDGYGYTF. The CDR3 DNA is TGTGCCAGCAGTTTACCAGGGGACGGCTATGGCTACACCTTC.